The 3 T cell receptor beta chains reported below all come from one sample, sequenced in a study of shared clonotypes between healthy human individuals. Data came from immunoSEQ multiplex PCR; TCRdb stores just in-frame clones and leaves some out. The sample has about 380,000 clones, about 96% seen once. The specimen sequenced was memory CD8+ T cells sorted from blood. The subset denotes: CD45RO+ cells pooled with CCR7-negative TemRA cells. The receptors come from a young man in good health.

About this clone itself: Germline is not matched at one junction end, which may reflect a read error. The gene calls are TRBV28 and TRBJ2-7, with D hard to call. The length of the CDR3 is 12 residues. Per germline, CDR1 MDHEN and CDR2 SYDVKM. The CDR3 region has the DNA TGTGCCAGCAGAATAACGTTGGGCAGGCCGTACTTT. Translated: CASRITLGRPYF.

V gene TRBV7-8 combines with J gene TRBJ1-1; the D is unclear. CDR1 and CDR2 from the germline V gene are SGHVS and FQNEAQ. The V and J ends lost 3 bases and 1 base respectively, with 6 bases between them. This CDR3 contains 13 residues. CDR3 in amino acids: CASSLRQNTEAFF. The CDR3 DNA is TGTGCCAGCAGCTTGAGACAGAACACTGAAGCTTTCTTT. The full variable domain, its missing parts supplied by reference TRBV7-8 and TRBJ1-1, is GAGVSQSPRYKVAKRGQDVALRCDPISGHVSLFWYQQALGQGPEFLTYFQNEAQLDKSGLPSDRFFAERPEGSVSTLKIQRTQQEDSAVYLCASSLRQNTEAFFGQGTRLTVV.

This clone was seen just once. The J gene is TRBJ2-7, the V gene TRBV5-1; D perhaps matches TRBD1 (5 bases). CDR1 and CDR2 (germline): SGHRS, YFSETQ. CDR3 length: 16 residues. Trimming pared 0 bases from V and 3 bases from J, leaving 16 bases between. In DNA, the CDR3 is TGCGCCAGCAGCTTGGCACCCCGGCAGGGCCGCTACGAGCAGTACTTC. It codes for CASSLAPRQGRYEQYF.